This TCR beta chain was captured in a study of post-analysis software for immune sequencing data. Overall study context: Recorded disease courses covered relapsing-remitting, secondary progressive and progressive-relapsing multiple sclerosis. Some patients had no subtype annotation. General study results and limits: Patients carried a few TRBV segments more frequently than controls did, and TRBV5-6, TRBV5-1 and TRBV20-1 were among them. Significantly lower normalized Chao1 diversity was found in patients with multiple sclerosis relative to controls.

Germline V lookup: CDR1 DFQATT, CDR2 SNEGSKA (reference sequence). V lost 3 bases and J 0 bases, leaving 15 bases between the germline ends. This CDR3 spans 16 amino acids. Libraries were made from TCR beta cDNA, and they carried unique molecular identifiers. Some 500,000 cDNA molecules were obtained from 1 to 10 million T cells. TCRdb analysed the PCR reads with MiXCR anew, one entry per CDR3 protein. The sample has about 680,000 distinct CDR3 sequences, approximately 59% seen once; the top ten hold approximately 10%. This clonotype was detected only a few times. What it binds is unknown. The sample taken for sequencing was blood. V is TRBV20-1 and J is TRBJ1-5; no clear D gene. This clonotype was obtained from a girl aged 2 to 9 with multiple sclerosis. In nucleotides, the CDR3 is TGCAGTGCTAGTAACACAGCGCAGTATAGCAATCAGCCCCAGCATTTT. Protein sequence: CSASNTAQYSNQPQHF.